The source of this TCR beta chain is a study of shared clonotypes between healthy human individuals. Healthy HIV-negative adults without recent acute infections or vaccinations served as donors. Notes on the study in general: Sampling used blood alone; tissue repertoires probably differ.

In the authors' methods: Junction-only sequences without quality scores were provided by ImmunoSEQ, so filtering was different. The assay was immunoSEQ multiplex PCR, and TCRdb's table has in-frame clones only and misses some. D and trimming were read from the DNA, whereas the V and J calls and clone size are those reported in that table. The data hold 450,000 to 500,000 clones, with approximately 82% observed a single time. Concerning this clone: Its specificity is not known.

Looked up from germline, CDR1 is KGHSH and CDR2 is LQKENI. After removal of 1 base from V and 5 bases from J, the junction contained 8 bases not matched to a gene. The CDR3 has 16 amino acids. This TCR derives from a woman in her thirties or forties in good health. Some clones in this sample may be carry-over from other donors' samples. The rearrangement uses TRBV18 and TRBJ2-5; 9 bases align to TRBD1. Sequencing input: PBMCs. CDR3: CASSPLGPGQGETQYF. The CDR3, as DNA: TGTGCCAGCTCACCACTGGGGCCGGGACAGGGTGAGACCCAGTACTTC.